The 19 T cell receptor beta chains reported below all come from one sample, sequenced in a study of CD8+CD57+ T cells in acquired aplastic anemia. Sequencing involved patients with CD8+CD57+ cell expansion previously shown by flow cytometry. For CDR3 and TCR beta VDJ profiling, genomic DNA was the template used. MiXCR was run by TCRdb on the reads, yielding one entry per CDR3 protein. Counted here are 180,000 or so distinct CDR3 sequences, approximately 48% occurring once; the ten biggest clones make up about 1.7%. Input material: sorted CD4+, CD8+, or CD8+CD57+ T cells (not recorded which) from PBMCs. The receptors derive from a human donor with aplastic anemia.

This chain joins TRBV11-1 and TRBJ2-2; weak D call: TRBD2 (6 bases). CDR3 length: 17 residues. Trimming cost V 2 bases and J 4 bases, with 17 bases left between them. Germline values: CDR1 SGHAT, CDR2 FQDESV (reference sequence). Here the CDR3 DNA reads TGTGCCAGCAGCTTACGGTTGTGGGAGGTTAGCACCGGGGAGCTGTTTTTT. As protein: CASSLRLWEVSTGELFF.

The chain links TRBV11-2 to TRBJ2-1; perhaps TRBD2 as D (7 bases). CDR3 length: 15 residues. V lost 6 bases to trimming and J lost 9 bases, with 21 bases between them. From germline, CDR1 is SGHAT and CDR2 FQNNGV. CDR3 coding DNA: TGTGCCAGCAGGCCCGTGCTGGGGGGGCAGGGTGAGCAGTTCTTC. This encodes CASRPVLGGQGEQFF.

The V and J genes are TRBV20-1 and TRBJ2-6; 9 nucleotides match TRBD1. Germline values: CDR1 DFQATT, CDR2 SNEGSKA (reference sequence). The V gene end was trimmed by 5 bases and the J gene end by 0 bases; junction bases not matched to a gene: 14. This CDR3 has 19 residues. In nucleotides, the CDR3 is TGCAGTGCTGATTTTGCGTCAGGGACAGGGCTCTCTGGGGCCAACGTCCTGACTTTC. Translation gives CSADFASGTGLSGANVLTF.

V gene TRBV5-5 combines with J gene TRBJ2-3; D is undetermined. Germline V gene data show CDR1 as SGHKS and CDR2 as YYEKEE (reference sequence). The CDR3 is 13 residues long. Trimming shortened V by 0 bases and J by 5 bases, and 7 bases separated the two germline ends. The CDR3: CASSLVAVDTQYF. The CDR3 DNA sequence: TGTGCCAGCAGCTTGGTGGCAGTAGATACGCAGTATTTT.

This clonotype was counted only a few times. One junction end does not reproduce the germline sequence, and a read error may be involved. The chain has TRBV10-3 and TRBJ2-1; D is possibly TRBD2 (7 bases). The CDR3 runs to 16 residues. The germline V gene has CDR1 ENHRY and CDR2 SYGVKD. The CDR3 region has the DNA TGTGCCAGCAGTAAGGGAGGGACAAGCTCCTACAATGAGCAGTTCTTC. This gives the protein CASSKGGTSSYNEQFF.

V is TRBV11-2 and J is TRBJ2-5, with a possible D match to TRBD2 (5 bases). Trimming removed 6 bases from V and 5 bases from J, with 13 bases in between. This CDR3 comprises 13 residues. Per the germline V gene, CDR1 is SGHAT and CDR2 is FQNNGV. The CDR3 spells CASSPGPGETQYF. CDR3 bases: TGTGCCAGCAGTCCCGGGCCGGGGGAGACCCAGTACTTC.

This clonotype showed up many times. The chain employs TRBV2 and TRBJ1-2, with D hard to call. V was clipped by 1 base and J by 2 bases, with 11 bases between them. The CDR3 spans 15 residues. From germline, CDR1 is SNHLY and CDR2 FYNNEI. The CDR3 coding sequence is TGTGCCAGCAGTGAAGACAGCAACATAAACTATGGCTACACCTTC. It yields the protein CASSEDSNINYGYTF.

The J gene is TRBJ1-4, the V gene TRBV2, with unresolved D. V gave up 4 bases and J gave up 8 bases, with 5 bases separating them. Germline V gene data show CDR1 as SNHLY and CDR2 as FYNNEI. CDR3 length equals 11 residues. CDR3 in amino acids: CASSVGEKLFF. In nucleotides, the CDR3 is TGTGCCAGCAGTGTGGGCGAAAAACTGTTTTTT.

The V gene is TRBV10-1, the J gene TRBJ2-5, with 13 bases matching TRBD2. This CDR3 is built from 17 residues. Unmatched junction bases numbered 3, after V lost 2 bases and J lost 0 bases. Germline loops: CDR1 WNHNN, CDR2 SYGVQD (reference sequence). The CDR3 DNA reads TGCGCCAGCAGTGAGGGGACTAGCGGGATATACCAAGAGACCCAGTACTTC. Its translation: CASSEGTSGIYQETQYF.

This sequence joins TRBV29-1 and TRBJ2-5, with 7 bases aligning to TRBD1. CDR1 and CDR2 from the germline V gene are SQVTM and ANQGSEA. V shed 4 bases and J 9 bases; nucleotides not matched to a gene: 14. The CDR3 is 14 amino acids. The DNA for the CDR3 is TGCAGCGTTGCAGGCCAGGGGGTCGGTGAGGCCCAGTACTTC. Encoded protein: CSVAGQGVGEAQYF.

Ten or more counts support this clonotype. The V and J genes are TRBV20-1 and TRBJ1-3, with unresolved D. In germline, CDR1 is DFQATT, CDR2 SNEGSKA (reference sequence). The CDR3 is made up of 12 amino acids. Trimming removed 3 bases at V and 2 bases at J, with 5 bases between. CDR3 in amino acids: CSASSAGNTIYF. CDR3 DNA sequence: TGCAGTGCTAGTTCGGCTGGAAACACCATATATTTT.

The J gene is TRBJ1-5, the V gene TRBV19, with 8 bases identical to TRBD1. Trimming cost V 5 bases and J 7 bases; bases outside gene matches: 7. CDR3 length: 14 residues. The germline V gene encodes CDR1 LNHDA and CDR2 SQIVND (reference sequence). CDR3: CASSVQGVQQPQHF. CDR3 coding DNA: TGTGCCAGTAGTGTACAGGGGGTACAGCAGCCCCAGCATTTT.

The rearrangement joins TRBV29-1 to TRBJ2-7; D is unclear. V lost 6 bases and J lost 0, with 12 bases in between. Germline CDR1 reads SQVTM; CDR2 reads ANQGSEA. The CDR3 has 13 amino acids. The CDR3 region is CSVIQAGSYEQYF. CDR3 DNA sequence: TGCAGCGTCATCCAGGCAGGCTCCTACGAGCAGTACTTC.

The rearrangement joins TRBV7-8 to TRBJ2-5; the D gene is possibly TRBD2 (6 bases). Between the trimmed V and J ends, which lost 7 bases and 3 bases, there was a span of 21 bases. This CDR3 is built from 16 residues. Germline V gene lookup returns CDR1 SGHVS and CDR2 FQNEAQ. The CDR3, as DNA: TGTGCCAGCAACCCCCATCCCGGGACTCTGAAAGAGACCCAGTACTTC. It encodes CASNPHPGTLKETQYF. The entire variable domain, with the rest obtained from reference TRBV7-8 and TRBJ2-5, is as follows: GAGVSQSPRYKVAKRGQDVALRCDPISGHVSLFWYQQALGQGPEFLTYFQNEAQLDKSGLPSDRFFAERPEGSVSTLKIQRTQQEDSAVYLCASNPHPGTLKETQYFGPGTRLLVL.

This clonotype was picked up a small number of times. The V and J genes are TRBV24-1 and TRBJ1-1; D remains unclear. CDR1 and CDR2 from the germline V gene are KGHDR and SFDVKD. This CDR3 has 13 residues. Between the trimmed V and J ends, which lost 2 bases and 1 base, there was a span of 4 bases. The CDR3 nucleotides read TGTGCCACCAGTGATTCCCAGAACACTGAAGCTTTCTTT. Its translation is CATSDSQNTEAFF.

The genes are TRBV10-3 and TRBJ1-2, with 11 bases lining up with TRBD1. The CDR3 has 16 amino acids. Germline CDR1 and CDR2: ENHRY and SYGVKD. V dropped 1 base and J dropped 5; count of bases not matched to a gene: 6. In DNA form, the CDR3 reads TGTGCCATCAGTGAGTGGACGGGACAGGGGGTTTATGGCTACACCTTC. The encoded protein is CAISEWTGQGVYGYTF.

Ten or more counts support this clonotype. CDR3 in amino acids: CASSRQQNQPQHF. The CDR3 region has the DNA TGTGCCAGCAGTCGCCAGCAGAATCAGCCCCAGCATTTT. The chain has TRBV6-1 and TRBJ1-5; the D is unclear. The CDR3 is 13 amino acids. V was cut by 5 bases and J by 4 bases, with 9 bases left in between. The germline V gene encodes CDR1 MNHNS and CDR2 SASEGT.

This clonotype was recorded a few times. This could be a read error, since a much larger clone is one nucleotide away. The rearrangement joins TRBV7-2 to TRBJ2-1; D gene unclear. The germline CDR1 and CDR2 sequences are SGHTA and FQGNSA. This CDR3 region has 13 residues. The CDR3 protein is CASSQTTLNERFF. The CDR3 coding sequence is TGTGCCAGCAGCCAGACGACCCTCAATGAGCGGTTCTTC.

This clonotype was seen a handful of times. The chain uses TRBV25-1 and TRBJ1-1; perhaps TRBD1 as D (6 bases). The germline V gene encodes CDR1 MGHDK and CDR2 SYGVNS. The CDR3 loop spans 15 amino acids. Trimming took 1 base from V and 4 from J, leaving 13 bases between them. CDR3 protein: CASSESQGIITEAFF. The DNA of the CDR3 is TGTGCCAGCAGTGAATCCCAGGGGATAATCACTGAAGCTTTCTTT. The full variable domain, in which reference TRBV25-1 and TRBJ1-1 provide the parts outside the CDR3, is EADIYQTPRYLVIGTGKKITLECSQTMGHDKMYWYQQDPGMELHLIHYSYGVNSTEKGDLSSESTVSRIRTEHFPLTLESARPSHTSQYLCASSESQGIITEAFFGQGTRLTVV.